Below are 6 T cell receptor beta chains sequenced from a single sample in a study of cytomegalovirus exposure and HLA in healthy donors. The PCR contained 60 Vbeta and 13 Jbeta primers. Generated by immunoSEQ multiplex PCR, the TCRdb table keeps only in-frame clones and is missing some. Found here are roughly 200,000 clones, 75% to 85% of them singletons; the top ten hold around 3.4%. Sequencing input: PBMCs. The source of these receptors is a woman in her sixties in good health and CMV-seropositive.

The chain uses TRBV19 and TRBJ1-3; 8 bases fit TRBD1. The germline V gene encodes CDR1 LNHDA and CDR2 SQIVND (reference sequence). Losses at the gene ends were 3 bases for V and 4 bases for J; bases not matched to a gene: 5. CDR3 length equals 15 residues. The CDR3 sequence: CASSIGQGGGNTIYF. The CDR3 nucleotides read TGTGCCAGTAGTATCGGACAGGGCGGCGGAAACACCATATATTTT.

The genes are TRBV19 and TRBJ2-1; 10 nucleotides match TRBD2. Unmatched junction bases numbered 10, after V lost 2 bases and J lost 9 bases. The germline gives CDR1 LNHDA, CDR2 SQIVND (reference sequence). The CDR3 covers 16 residues. CDR3 amino acids: CASSILASGGRGEQFF. DNA of the CDR3: TGTGCCAGTAGTATACTGGCTAGCGGGGGCCGGGGTGAGCAGTTCTTC.

This chain links TRBV19 with TRBJ1-2, with D uncertain. Between the trimmed V and J ends, which lost 3 bases and 5 bases, there was a span of 10 bases. CDR3 length equals 13 residues. From germline, CDR1 is LNHDA and CDR2 SQIVND (reference sequence). CDR3 loop: CASSIFGNYGYTF. The CDR3 DNA is TGTGCCAGTAGTATTTTCGGTAATTATGGCTACACCTTC.

The chain links TRBV7-2 to TRBJ2-1; D is ambiguous. The germline gives CDR1 SGHTA, CDR2 FQGNSA. The CDR3 runs 13 residues. With 4 bases removed from V and 4 bases from J, the gap between germline ends came to 8 bases. The CDR3 region has the DNA TGTGCCAGCAGCTACAGAGATTACAATGAGCAGTTCTTC. Amino acid sequence: CASSYRDYNEQFF.

The chain uses TRBV30 and TRBJ2-2, with 12 bases that match TRBD1. V trimming: 5 bases; J trimming: 0 bases; junction bases outside the gene matches: 1. This CDR3 region has 15 residues. In germline, CDR1 is GTSNPN, CDR2 SVGIG (reference sequence). The DNA for the CDR3 is TGTGCCTGGGGGACAGGGGGCGCGAACACCGGGGAGCTGTTTTTT. The encoded protein is CAWGTGGANTGELFF.

CDR3 amino acids: CASSMSGYSYEQYF. For the CDR3, the DNA is TGTGCCAGTAGTATGTCGGGTTATTCCTACGAGCAGTACTTC. The rearrangement uses TRBV19 and TRBJ2-7; unclear D gene. Germline CDR1 and CDR2: LNHDA and SQIVND (reference sequence). CDR3 length equals 14 residues. Trimming stripped 3 bases from V and 1 base from J, with 10 bases between.